There are many counts of the clone carrying this T cell receptor beta chain. Its antigen is unidentified. From RNA transcripts, TCR beta CDR3 regions were amplified. Initially, a first-round RT-PCR of the TCR CDR3 employed the HTBI primer set. Each CDR3 protein gets one entry after TCRdb re-called the multiplex PCR reads with MiXCR. Among over 350,000 distinct CDR3 sequences, around 15% were seen once, and the ten largest hold 25% to 30%. Trimming cost V 4 bases and J 4 bases; bases outside gene matches: 3. Germline CDR1 is SEHNR and CDR2 is FQNEAQ (reference sequence). The CDR3 is 14 residues long. The sample originates from a study of T cells in Graves' hyperthyroidism and ophthalmopathy. About the study: Prior to any treatment, at the point of initial diagnosis, peripheral blood was collected. Overall study results and limits: Blood held most thyroid clonotypes expanded above 0.001 frequency.

This TCR derives from a man aged 50-59 years with Graves' ophthalmopathy. This sequence joins TRBV7-9 and TRBJ2-5; 10 bases fit TRBD1. Material: blood. CDR3 nucleotides: TGTGCCAGCAGCTCAGACAGGGGGCCAGAGACCCAGTACTTC. Its protein product is CASSSDRGPETQYF. The full variable domain, in which reference TRBV7-9 and TRBJ2-5 provide the parts outside the CDR3, is DTGVSQNPRHKITKRGQNVTFRCDPISEHNRLYWYRQTLGQGPEFLTYFQNEAQLEKSRLLSDRFSAERPKGSFSTLEIQRTEQGDSAMYLCASSSDRGPETQYFGPGTRLLVL.